This note documents a single T cell receptor (beta chain) sequence. Seattle participants joined during active infection and were tracked over time. This specimen belongs to a study of blood T cell repertoires in COVID-19. Sequencing used immunoSEQ multiplex PCR; TCRdb keeps in-frame clones, though not all of them. The table records some 58,000 clones, roughly 80% of them present only once. This CDR3 spans 15 amino acids. V was trimmed by 5 bases and J by 9 bases, leaving 17 bases between them. Per the germline V gene, CDR1 is MNHEY and CDR2 is SVGAGI. The sample comprised peripheral blood. The receptor was derived from a man aged 50-60 years with COVID-19, enrolled during active disease. The chain joins TRBV6-5 to TRBJ1-6, with D possibly TRBD1 on 5 matching bases. CDR3 sequence reads: CASSPPAGPGSPLHF. The CDR3 DNA sequence: TGTGCCAGCAGTCCTCCCGCGGGACCTGGTTCACCCCTCCACTTT.